The TCR beta chain under discussion was sequenced for a study of PD-L1 blockade in urothelial cancer. In the study overall: Intravenous atezolizumab, 1,200 mg every 3 weeks, was begun by patients around 2014. Analysis of the blood was performed 3 weeks (second dose) and 6 weeks after treatment start.

Findings and caveats of the study: In blood sampled pretreatment, TCR clonality below the median predicted better survival.

TCRdb's table, derived via immunoSEQ multiplex PCR, lists solely in-frame clones and lacks some. The sample records tens of thousands of clones, around four fifths being singletons. Germline CDR1 is SNHLY and CDR2 is FYNNEI. The V gene lost 4 bases and the J gene lost 9 bases, with 7 bases spanning the gap. The CDR3 length is 11 residues. Of note for this clone: Its antigen is not identified.

The chain recombines TRBV2 with TRBJ2-1; D ambiguous. Sequencing was performed on PBMCs, taken around atezolizumab (anti-PD-L1) treatment. The clonotype originates from a man in his 70s with urothelial cancer. The CDR3 reads CASSVWSEQFF. In DNA, the CDR3 is TGTGCCAGCAGTGTCTGGAGTGAGCAGTTCTTC. Filled out from reference TRBV2 and TRBJ2-1, the complete variable domain reads EPEVTQTPSHQVTQMGQEVILRCVPISNHLYFYWYRQILGQKVEFLVSFYNNEISEKSEIFDDQFSVERPDGSNFTLKIRSTKLEDSAMYFCASSVWSEQFFGPGTRLTVL.